This entry lists 8 T cell receptor beta chains sequenced from one sample in a study of early T cells in non-severe SARS-CoV-2 infection. TCRdb reanalysed the 5' RACE reads using MiXCR and keeps one entry per CDR3 protein. The data contain 80,000 or so distinct CDR3 sequences, 15% of them singletons. Sequencing was done on a sample of whole blood. The receptor set was obtained from an adult who was a healthcare worker with PCR-confirmed SARS-CoV-2 infection or an uninfected control (not recorded which).

This chain connects TRBV21-1 to TRBJ1-1; the listed D gene, TRBD1, was not tested against the DNA. TRBV21-1 is a known pseudogene. The CDR3 is 16 residues long. This CDR3 is CASSRDFQGMNTEAFF. As DNA, the CDR3 is TGTGCCAGCAGCAGGGACTTTCAGGGGATGAACACTGAAGCTTTCTTT.

Only a few counts were recorded for this clonotype. The chain recombines TRBV3-1 with TRBJ2-7, with D possibly being TRBD2 (6 bases). The CDR3 runs 14 residues. Trimming took off 2 bases at V and 3 bases at J, with 11 bases between the two ends. The germline gives CDR1 LGHDT, CDR2 YNNKEL (reference sequence). The CDR3 bases are TGTGCCAGCAGCCAAACGGGACTCAACTACGAGCAGTACTTC. Its translation is CASSQTGLNYEQYF.

This clonotype was found a few times. The chain joins TRBV20-1 to TRBJ2-3; D is unclear. The CDR3 is 14 residues long. The V gene lost 5 bases and the J gene lost 6 bases, with 18 bases spanning the gap. Germline V gives CDR1 DFQATT, CDR2 SNEGSKA (reference sequence). The CDR3 reads CSAPPGSAVDTQYF. CDR3 bases: TGCAGTGCTCCACCAGGTTCCGCGGTGGATACGCAGTATTTT.

With respect to this clonotype: A junction boundary mismatches the germline segment, possibly from a read error. This CDR3 is CASSYPLTSGAYNGQFF. In DNA, the CDR3 is TGTGCCAGCAGTTACCCTCTGACTAGCGGAGCCTACAATGGGCAGTTCTTC. The chain combines TRBV6-2 or TRBV6-3 with TRBJ2-1; the match to TRBD2 covers 9 bases. The CDR3 contains 17 residues. Per the germline V gene, CDR1 is MNHEY and CDR2 is SVGEGT.

This clonotype showed up just a few times. This chain joins TRBV30 and TRBJ1-6, with D perhaps TRBD1 (5 bases). Between the trimmed V and J ends, which lost 3 bases and 4 bases, there was a span of 13 bases. Germline-derived CDR1 and CDR2 are GTSNPN and SVGIG (reference sequence). The CDR3 has 15 residues. The CDR3 reads CAWRRTRGYNSPLHF. In DNA, the CDR3 is TGTGCCTGGAGACGGACAAGAGGATATAATTCACCCCTCCACTTT.

This clonotype was detected ten times or more. Relative to the germline gene, one junction end is altered; a read error may explain this. The CDR3: CRARSPSYGYTF. CDR3 coding DNA: TGCAGGGCTAGAAGCCCCTCCTATGGCTACACCTTC. This sequence joins TRBV20-1 and TRBJ1-2; no clear D gene. CDR3 length equals 12 residues. The germline gives CDR1 DFQATT, CDR2 SNEGSKA (reference sequence).

Ten or more counts support this clonotype. This chain connects TRBV6-5 to TRBJ2-7, with 7 bases fitting TRBD2. CDR3 size: 13 residues. CDR1 and CDR2 (germline): MNHEY, SVGAGI. Germline trimming cut 6 bases from V and 0 bases from J; bases unmatched to any gene: 2. The DNA for the CDR3 is TGTGCCAGCAGACCGGGAGGCTCCTACGAGCAGTACTTC. It yields the protein CASRPGGSYEQYF.

This clonotype has at least ten counts. The rearrangement uses TRBV5-4 and TRBJ1-1, with TRBD1 matching 10 bases. Germline V gives CDR1 SGHNT, CDR2 YYREEE (reference sequence). Trimming removed 0 bases from V and 11 bases from J; junction bases left unmatched: 4. The length of the CDR3 is 13 residues. The CDR3 loop reads CASSLAGQGDAFF. The DNA of the CDR3 is TGTGCCAGCAGCTTGGCCGGACAGGGGGATGCTTTCTTT.